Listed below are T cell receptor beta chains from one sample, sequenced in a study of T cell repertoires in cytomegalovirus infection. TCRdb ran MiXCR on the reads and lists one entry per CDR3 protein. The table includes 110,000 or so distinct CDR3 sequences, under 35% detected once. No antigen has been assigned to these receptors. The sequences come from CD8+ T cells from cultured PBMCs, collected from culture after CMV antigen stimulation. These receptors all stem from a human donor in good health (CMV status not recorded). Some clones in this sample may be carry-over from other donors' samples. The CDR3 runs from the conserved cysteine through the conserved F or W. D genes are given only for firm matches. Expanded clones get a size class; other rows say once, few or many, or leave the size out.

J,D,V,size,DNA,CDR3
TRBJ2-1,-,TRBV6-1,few,TGTGCCAGCAGTCGGACGGTATACCGTTCCTACAATGAGCAGTTCTTC,CASSRTVYRSYNEQFF
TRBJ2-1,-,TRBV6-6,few,TGTGCCAGCAGTGGCTGGGACGTACGCTCCTACAATGAGCAGTTCTTC,CASSGWDVRSYNEQFF
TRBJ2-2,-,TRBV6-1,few,TGTGCCAGCAGTGCCCGACAGAACACCGGGGAGCTGTTTTTT,CASSARQNTGELFF
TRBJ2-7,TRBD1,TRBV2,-,TGTGCCAGCAACAGGGGGCAAAGCTCCTACGAGCAGTACTTC,CASNRGQSSYEQYF
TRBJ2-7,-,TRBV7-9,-,TGTGCCAGCAGCCCCGACAGTCCCTACGAGCAGTACTTC,CASSPDSPYEQYF
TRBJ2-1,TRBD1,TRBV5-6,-,TGTGCCAGCAGCTGGGGGACAGACATTGTGTACAATGAGCAGTTCTTC,CASSWGTDIVYNEQFF
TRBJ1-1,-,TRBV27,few,TGTGCCAGCAGTTTATCGAAGGGGTATGGTGAAGCTTTCTTT,CASSLSKGYGEAFF
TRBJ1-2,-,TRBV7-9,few,TGTGCCAGCAGCTTTCCCCACGGGGCCCTATATGGCTACACCTTC,CASSFPHGALYGYTF
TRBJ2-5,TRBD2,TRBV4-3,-,TGCGCCAGCAGCCAAGATCTAACGGGGGGAGAGACCCAGTACTTC,CASSQDLTGGETQYF
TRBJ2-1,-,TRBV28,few,TGTGCCAGCAGTCCACAGGGTTACGCCTACAATGAGCAGTTCTTC,CASSPQGYAYNEQFF
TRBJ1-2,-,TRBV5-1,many,TGCGCCAGCAGCCTCGACAGGAGTATCTATGGCTACACCTTC,CASSLDRSIYGYTF
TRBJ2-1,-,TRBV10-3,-,TGTGTCATCAGTGAGTTAAATGAGCAGTTCTTC,CVISELNEQFF
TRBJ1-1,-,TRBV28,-,TGTGCCAGCAGTTTAGGGATCCGGGCAGGAGCCATGAACACTGAAGCTTTCTTT,CASSLGIRAGAMNTEAFF
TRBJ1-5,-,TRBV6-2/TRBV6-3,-,TGTGCCAGCAGTTACTCTGGTAGCAATCAGCCCCAGCATTTT,CASSYSGSNQPQHF
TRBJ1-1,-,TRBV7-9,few,TGTGCCAGCAGCTTTACCTCCCACAGGGACACTGAAGCTTTCTTT,CASSFTSHRDTEAFF
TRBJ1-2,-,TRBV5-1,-,TGCGCCAGCACAGGCGGGGAGAAACCTAACTATGGCTACACCTTC,CASTGGEKPNYGYTF
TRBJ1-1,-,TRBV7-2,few,TGTGCCAGCAGCTTATCTTCTGAAGCTTTCTTT,CASSLSSEAFF
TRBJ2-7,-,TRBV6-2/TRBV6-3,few,TGTGCCAGCAGTGTGCGGGGTGGGGAGCAGTACTTC,CASSVRGGEQYF
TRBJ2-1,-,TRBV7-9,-,TGTGCCAGCAGGTTGGGGGGGGCAGGGGACAATGAGCAGTTCTTC,CASRLGGAGDNEQFF
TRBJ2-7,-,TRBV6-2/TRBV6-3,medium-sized,TGTGCCAGCGGTTCTTGGGACGGAACCTACGAGCAGTACTTC,CASGSWDGTYEQYF
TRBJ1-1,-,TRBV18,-,TGTGCCAGCTCACCTATCTCAGGAGGCAACACTGAAGCTTTCTTT,CASSPISGGNTEAFF
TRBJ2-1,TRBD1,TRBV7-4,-,TGTGCCAGCAGCTTAGTTGTAGGACAGGGGGTTGATGAGCAGTTCTTC,CASSLVVGQGVDEQFF
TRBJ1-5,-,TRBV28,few,TGTGCCAGCAAACCCCAGCATTTT,CASKPQHF
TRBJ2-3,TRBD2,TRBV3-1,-,TGTGCCAGCAGCCAAGGAGCCGGGGGGGCCGATACGCAGTATTTT,CASSQGAGGADTQYF
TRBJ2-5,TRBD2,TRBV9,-,TGTGCCAGCAGCGCGGCCCTTCTGGCTAGCGGGGGCCTGTACCAAGAGACCCAGTACTTC,CASSAALLASGGLYQETQYF
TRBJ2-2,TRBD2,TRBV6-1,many,TGTGCCAGCCGATTTCGGACTAGCGCTGGTCTCGGGGAGCTGTTTTTT,CASRFRTSAGLGELFF
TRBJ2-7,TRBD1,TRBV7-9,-,TGTGCCAGCAGCCAAACGGGACAGGGAAAGAACCACGAGCAGTACTTC,CASSQTGQGKNHEQYF
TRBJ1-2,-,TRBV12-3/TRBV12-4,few,TGTGCCAGCAGTTCCCAATGGCTCCCAAAGCGGGGCTACACCTTC,CASSSQWLPKRGYTF
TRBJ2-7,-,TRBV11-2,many,TGTGCCAGCAGCTCGGGGCCGAGCTCCTACGAGCAGTACTTC,CASSSGPSSYEQYF
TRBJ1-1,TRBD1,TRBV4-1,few,TGCGCCAGCAGCCGAGAAAGGGGGCTGAACACTGAAGCTTTCTTT,CASSRERGLNTEAFF
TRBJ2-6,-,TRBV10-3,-,TGTGCCATCAGCAGACCAGACATAGCTGGGGCCAACGTCCTGACTTTC,CAISRPDIAGANVLTF
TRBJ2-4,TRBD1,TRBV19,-,TGTGCCAGTAGTGAAGACAGGGGATTAACAAGCATTCAGTACTTC,CASSEDRGLTSIQYF
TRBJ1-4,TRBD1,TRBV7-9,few,TGTGCCAGCAGCTTGGATCCCGACAGGGCGGATGAAAAACTGTTTTTT,CASSLDPDRADEKLFF
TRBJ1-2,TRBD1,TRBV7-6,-,TGTGCCAGCAGCCCTACAGGACAGGTCTATGGCTGCACCTTC,CASSPTGQVYGCTF
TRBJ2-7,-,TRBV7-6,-,TGTGCCAGCAGCCCTGGAGGGACCCCGGCGGGGGAGCAGTACTTC,CASSPGGTPAGEQYF
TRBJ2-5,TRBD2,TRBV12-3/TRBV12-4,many,TGTGCCAGCAGTTTGACTAGCGGGGGGTTCCAAGAGACCCAGTACTTC,CASSLTSGGFQETQYF
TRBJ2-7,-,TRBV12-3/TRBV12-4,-,TGTGCCAGCAGTCCTGAGGCCAGGGTCGAGCAGTACTTC,CASSPEARVEQYF
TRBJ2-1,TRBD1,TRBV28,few,TGTGCCAGCAGTTTATCCGAGACAGGGGCCAATGAGCAGTTCTTC,CASSLSETGANEQFF
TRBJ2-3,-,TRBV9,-,TGTGCCAGCAGCGCGCCAGGGGGCGGGGGGGCGGAATACCGCACAGATACGCAGTATTTT,CASSAPGGGGAEYRTDTQYF
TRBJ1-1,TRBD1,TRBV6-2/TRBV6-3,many,TGTGCCAGCAGTTACAACAGGGGGGGGCTTACAAACACTGAAGCTTTCTTT,CASSYNRGGLTNTEAFF
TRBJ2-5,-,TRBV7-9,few,TGTGCCAGCAGTCGACTGAAGGGTATCGAGGAGACCCAGTACTTC,CASSRLKGIEETQYF
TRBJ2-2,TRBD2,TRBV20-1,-,TGCAGTGCTAGAGATTGGACTAGCGGGAACACCGGGGAGCTGTTTTTT,CSARDWTSGNTGELFF
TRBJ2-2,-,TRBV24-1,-,TGTGCCACCAGTTGGGGGGGCGGCACCGGGGAGCTGTTTTTT,CATSWGGGTGELFF
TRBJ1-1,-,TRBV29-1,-,TGCAGCGTTGAATTGTTCCGGATGAACACTGAAGCTTTCTTT,CSVELFRMNTEAFF
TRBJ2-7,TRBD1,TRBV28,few,TGTGCCAGCAGGACAGGGGTGGACGAGCAGTACTTC,CASRTGVDEQYF
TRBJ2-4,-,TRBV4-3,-,TGCGCCAGCAGGGCGGGGCTAAGTTCCAAAAACATTCAGTACTTC,CASRAGLSSKNIQYF
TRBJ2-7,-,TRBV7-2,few,TGTGCCAGCAGCTTAGAAGTCTACGAGCAGTACTTC,CASSLEVYEQYF
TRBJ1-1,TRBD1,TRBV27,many,TGTGCCAGCAGTCTGAAACAGGGGATCCACACTGAAGCTTTCTTT,CASSLKQGIHTEAFF
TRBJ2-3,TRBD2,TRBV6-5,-,TGTGCCAGCAGACCCGGACTAGCGGAATCCCAAGGCAGGCGGGATACGCAGTATTTT,CASRPGLAESQGRRDTQYF
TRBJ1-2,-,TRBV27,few,TGTGCCAGCAGTTTAAACAGACAACCTCATGGCTACACCTTC,CASSLNRQPHGYTF
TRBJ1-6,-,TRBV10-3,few,TGTGCCACGAATTACGCCGAGGGTCATAATTCACCCCTCCACTTT,CATNYAEGHNSPLHF